The present T cell receptor (beta chain) was sequenced within a study of blood T cell repertoires in COVID-19. Trimming took 5 bases from V and 5 from J; bases not matched to a gene: 8. The CDR3 length is 15 residues. Germline V lookup: CDR1 MGHDK, CDR2 SYGVNS. Method: immunoSEQ multiplex PCR; TCRdb's copy keeps in-frame clones and lacks some. Of roughly 200,000 clones listed, more than 75% are singletons. Sequenced: peripheral blood. The origin of this receptor is a woman aged 40 to 55 with COVID-19, enrolled during active disease. The rearrangement uses TRBV25-1 and TRBJ2-3, with TRBD1 identical over 9 bases. The CDR3 nucleotides read TGTGCCAGCAGTCAAACAGGGGGCGCGATAGATACGCAGTATTTT. It yields the protein CASSQTGGAIDTQYF.